This is a list of T cell receptor beta chains from one sample in a study of cytomegalovirus exposure and HLA in healthy donors. Profiled with immunoSEQ multiplex PCR; TCRdb holds only in-frame clones, not every one. The table has tens of thousands of clones, approximately 88% seen once. The sample consisted of PBMCs. The source is a man aged 25-45 years in good health and CMV-seropositive. Both conserved end residues are part of each CDR3. The D gene is left open where the match is weak. Not every row has a clone size; where given, it reads once, few, many or a size class.

J: TRBJ2-1; length: 14; D: TRBD1; size: few; V: TRBV25-1; DNA: TGTGCCAGCAGAACAGGGGGTTCCCACAATGAGCAGTTCTTC; CDR3: CASRTGGSHNEQFF
J: TRBJ2-1; length: 15; D: -; size: once; V: TRBV18; DNA: TGTGCCAGCTCACCCTTGGAGGGAGGCTACAATGAGCAGTTCTTC; CDR3: CASSPLEGGYNEQFF
J: TRBJ2-2; length: 13; D: -; size: -; V: TRBV27; DNA: TGTGCCAGCAGTTCAACGAACACCGGGGAGCTGTTTTTT; CDR3: CASSSTNTGELFF
J: TRBJ2-5; length: 16; D: TRBD1; size: once; V: TRBV7-8; DNA: TGTGCCAGCAGCTTGAGGGGGCGGGTTGTGGGAGAGACCCAGTACTTC; CDR3: CASSLRGRVVGETQYF
J: TRBJ2-7; length: 14; D: -; size: -; V: TRBV10-3; DNA: TGTGCCATCAGTGAGAAAGGGGTCTCCTACGAGCAGTACTTC; CDR3: CAISEKGVSYEQYF
J: TRBJ2-2; length: 15; D: -; size: -; V: TRBV21-1; DNA: TGTGCCAGCAGCAAGCGGGAGGGCCATACCGGGGAGCTGTTTTTT; CDR3: CASSKREGHTGELFF
J: TRBJ2-5; length: 15; D: -; size: -; V: TRBV4-2; DNA: TGTGCCAGCAGCCAAGATCGCGGATCTGGTGAGACCCAGTACTTC; CDR3: CASSQDRGSGETQYF
J: TRBJ2-2; length: 16; D: TRBD2; size: -; V: TRBV19; DNA: TGTGCCAGCAACTTAGGACTAGCGGTTAACACCGGGGAGCTGTTTTTT; CDR3: CASNLGLAVNTGELFF
J: TRBJ2-6; length: 15; D: TRBD1; size: -; V: TRBV27; DNA: TGTGCCAGCAGTCCCGACAGGGCTGGGGCCAACGTCCTGACTTTC; CDR3: CASSPDRAGANVLTF
J: TRBJ2-2; length: 15; D: -; size: -; V: TRBV7-3; DNA: TGTGCCAGCAGCCTAAGGGAGATAGGCACCGGGGAGCTGTTTTTT; CDR3: CASSLREIGTGELFF
J: TRBJ2-3; length: 14; D: -; size: -; V: TRBV11-2; DNA: TGTGCCAGCAGGTTGGGACTTACCACAGATACGCAGTATTTT; CDR3: CASRLGLTTDTQYF
J: TRBJ2-1; length: 15; D: -; size: -; V: TRBV12-5; DNA: TGTGCTAGTGGTCCATCTCCGGCGGTCGTCAATGAGCAGTTCTTC; CDR3: CASGPSPAVVNEQFF
J: TRBJ2-4; length: 13; D: -; size: -; V: TRBV28; DNA: TGTGCCAGCAGTCAGGGCTTCACTCGGGTCCAGTACTTC; CDR3: CASSQGFTRVQYF
J: TRBJ1-2; length: 15; D: TRBD1; size: -; V: TRBV7-9; DNA: TGTGCCAGCAGCCCGGGGGGGACAGGGGAAGATGGCTACACCTTC; CDR3: CASSPGGTGEDGYTF
J: TRBJ2-7; length: 11; D: -; size: -; V: TRBV20-1; DNA: TGCAGTGCTAGACTAGTCTACGAGCAGTACTTC; CDR3: CSARLVYEQYF
J: TRBJ1-1; length: 14; D: -; size: -; V: TRBV6-5; DNA: TGTGCCAGCAGTTACGGCAGGGGCTACACTGAAGCTTTCTTT; CDR3: CASSYGRGYTEAFF
J: TRBJ2-3; length: 15; D: TRBD2; size: -; V: TRBV9; DNA: TGTGCCAGCAGCCCTCTAGCGGGGAGCACAGATACGCAGTATTTT; CDR3: CASSPLAGSTDTQYF
J: TRBJ2-7; length: 15; D: TRBD1; size: few; V: TRBV25-1; DNA: TGTGCCAGCACCGAGACAAGGACAGGGGGGCACGAGCAGTACTTC; CDR3: CASTETRTGGHEQYF